This T cell receptor beta chain was profiled in a study of CD8 T cells in ankylosing spondylitis. Study results and limitations: Characteristic of ankylosing spondylitis blood, it appeared, was a TCR beta motif comprising roughly eight highly homologous variants. Disease-associated clonotypes exhibited CD8+ identity and were relatively infrequent in peripheral blood. Disease-linked clones were reportedly significantly enriched in matched ankylosing spondylitis synovial fluid.

The CDR3 runs 14 residues. Germline loops: CDR1 MNHEY, CDR2 SMNVEV (reference sequence). Trimming left V 3 bases short and J 6 bases short, with 12 bases between. Quantitative molecular-barcoded 5'-RACE generated the TCR beta libraries. TCRdb ran MiXCR on the 5' RACE reads and lists one entry per CDR3 protein. The data hold around 490,000 distinct CDR3 sequences, with over 4% observed a single time. Notes on this clonotype: Its antigen is undetermined.

The receptor was isolated from a male donor with ankylosing spondylitis. The sequencing input was blood, either unsorted or a sorted T cell fraction (not recorded which). V and J are TRBV27 and TRBJ2-1, with D perhaps TRBD2 (5 bases). The CDR3 sequence is CASSLKLESNEQFF. CDR3 DNA sequence: TGTGCCAGCAGTTTGAAACTAGAGAGCAATGAGCAGTTCTTC.